The clone carrying this T cell receptor beta chain was recorded a few times. Its antigen is currently unknown. This entry comes from a study of T cells after yellow fever vaccination. About the research overall: Those fractions that held only low numbers of cells were prepared using the SMART-Seq v4 Ultra Low Input RNA kit. Regarding the study as a whole: Clonotypes appearing in both CD4 and CD8 compartments existed, and their share was small.

The V gene lost 3 bases and the J gene lost 6 bases, with 19 bases spanning the gap. CDR1 is SGHTA and CDR2 is FQGNSA in the germline V gene. This CDR3 is 16 amino acids long. MiXCR, run by TCRdb on the 5' RACE reads, gives a single entry per CDR3 protein. The sample includes around 550,000 distinct CDR3 sequences, 15% to 20% of them seen just once. The sequence derives from a man younger than 45 who received the YFV17D yellow fever vaccine. The source was PBMCs, collected 15 days after the yellow fever booster vaccination. This chain uses TRBV7-2 with TRBJ2-3; a possible D gene is TRBD2 (5 bases). CDR3 amino acids: CASSFSEGLRSDTQYF. CDR3 DNA: TGTGCCAGCAGCTTCTCAGAGGGTCTAAGGTCGGATACGCAGTATTTT. Together with reference TRBV7-2 and TRBJ2-3, the CDR3 gives the full variable domain: GAGVSQSPSNKVTEKGKDVELRCDPISGHTALYWYRQSLGQGLEFLIYFQGNSAPDKSGLPSDRFSAERTGGSVSTLTIQRTQQEDSAVYLCASSFSEGLRSDTQYFGPGTRLTVL.